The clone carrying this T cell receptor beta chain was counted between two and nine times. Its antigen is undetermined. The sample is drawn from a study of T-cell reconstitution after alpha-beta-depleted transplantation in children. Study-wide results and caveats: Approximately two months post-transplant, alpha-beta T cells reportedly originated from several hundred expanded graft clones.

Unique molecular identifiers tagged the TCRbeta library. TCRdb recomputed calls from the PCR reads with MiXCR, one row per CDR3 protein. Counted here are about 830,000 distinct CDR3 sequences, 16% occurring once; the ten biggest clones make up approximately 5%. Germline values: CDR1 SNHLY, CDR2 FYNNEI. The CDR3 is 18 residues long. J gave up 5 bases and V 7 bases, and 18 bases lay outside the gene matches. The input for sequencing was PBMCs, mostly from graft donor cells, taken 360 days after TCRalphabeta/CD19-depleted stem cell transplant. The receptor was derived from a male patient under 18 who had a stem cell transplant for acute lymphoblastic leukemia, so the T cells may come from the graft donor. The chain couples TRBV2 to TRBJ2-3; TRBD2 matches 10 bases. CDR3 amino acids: CASKRDWTGLANLDTQYF. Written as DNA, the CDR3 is TGTGCCAGCAAGAGGGATTGGACGGGACTAGCGAACTTAGATACGCAGTATTTT.